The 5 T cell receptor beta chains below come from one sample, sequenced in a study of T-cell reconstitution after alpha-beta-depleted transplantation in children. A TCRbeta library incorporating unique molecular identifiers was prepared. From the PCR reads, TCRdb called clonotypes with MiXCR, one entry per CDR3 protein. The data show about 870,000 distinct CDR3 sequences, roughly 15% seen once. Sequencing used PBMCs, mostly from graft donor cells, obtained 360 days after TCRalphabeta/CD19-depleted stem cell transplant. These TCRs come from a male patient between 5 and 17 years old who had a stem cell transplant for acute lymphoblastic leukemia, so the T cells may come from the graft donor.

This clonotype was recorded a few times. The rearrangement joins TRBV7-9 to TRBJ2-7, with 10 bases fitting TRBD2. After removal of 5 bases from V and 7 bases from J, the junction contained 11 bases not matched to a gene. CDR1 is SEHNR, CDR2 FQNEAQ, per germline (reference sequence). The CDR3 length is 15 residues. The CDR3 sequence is CASSQIRASGREQYF. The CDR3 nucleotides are TGTGCCAGCAGCCAAATTAGGGCTAGCGGGAGAGAGCAGTACTTC.

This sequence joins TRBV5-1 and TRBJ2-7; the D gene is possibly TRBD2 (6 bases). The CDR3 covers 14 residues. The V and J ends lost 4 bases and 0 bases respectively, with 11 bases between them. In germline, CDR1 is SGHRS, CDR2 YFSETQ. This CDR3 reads CASSPLASSYEQYF. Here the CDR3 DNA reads TGCGCCAGCAGCCCTCTAGCGTCCTCCTACGAGCAGTACTTC.

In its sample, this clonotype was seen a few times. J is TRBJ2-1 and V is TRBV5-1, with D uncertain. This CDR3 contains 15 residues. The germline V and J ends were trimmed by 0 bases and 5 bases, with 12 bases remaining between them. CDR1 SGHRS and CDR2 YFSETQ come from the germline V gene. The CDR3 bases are TGCGCCAGCAGCTTGGCCCCGGGCAGTCACAATGAGCAGTTCTTC. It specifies CASSLAPGSHNEQFF.

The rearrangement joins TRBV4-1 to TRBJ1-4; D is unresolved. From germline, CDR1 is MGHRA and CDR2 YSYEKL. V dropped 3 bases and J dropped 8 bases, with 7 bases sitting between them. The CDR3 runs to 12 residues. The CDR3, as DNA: TGCGCCAGCAGCCACGGCCCCGAAAAACTGTTTTTT. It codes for CASSHGPEKLFF.

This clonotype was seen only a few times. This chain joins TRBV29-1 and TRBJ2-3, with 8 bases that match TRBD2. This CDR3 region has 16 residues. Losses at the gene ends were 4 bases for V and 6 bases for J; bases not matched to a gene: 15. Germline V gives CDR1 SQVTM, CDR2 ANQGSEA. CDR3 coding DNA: TGCAGCGTTGTGCCGAGCCTCGCGGGAGGCTCGGATACGCAGTATTTT. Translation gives CSVVPSLAGGSDTQYF.